Listed below are T cell receptor beta chains from one sample, sequenced in a study of blood T cell repertoires in COVID-19. Assay: immunoSEQ multiplex PCR; the TCRdb copy retains only in-frame clones and omits some. Counted here are some 280,000 clones, 89% occurring once; the ten biggest clones make up 0.85% to 0.95%. Input material: peripheral blood. The receptors here all came from a woman in her 40s who had recovered from COVID-19. Each CDR3 is given without its conserved first and last residue. The order of the fields is J gene, V gene, CDR3 protein.

J: TRBJ2-1; V: TRBV28; CDR3: ASSSQDRVGNEQF
J: TRBJ1-5; V: TRBV29-1; CDR3: SVVETGSNQPQH
J: TRBJ1-4; V: TRBV6-1; CDR3: ASSVTGGGGNEKLF
J: TRBJ1-1; V: TRBV30; CDR3: AWRVQGRNTEAF
J: TRBJ2-1; V: TRBV9; CDR3: ASTASGRALDEQF
J: TRBJ2-1; V: TRBV3-1/TRBV3-2; CDR3: ASSRGLASGNEQF
J: TRBJ2-5; V: TRBV9; CDR3: ASSVGGAAAWETQY
J: TRBJ2-5; V: TRBV7-9; CDR3: ASSSRLASGETQY
J: TRBJ2-7; V: TRBV10-3; CDR3: AISEWPSGNSYEQY
J: TRBJ1-6; V: TRBV27; CDR3: ASNQGLSYNSPLH
J: TRBJ1-4; V: TRBV28; CDR3: ASSLWGQGADEKLF
J: TRBJ2-1; V: TRBV18; CDR3: ASSPELYNEQF
J: TRBJ2-7; V: TRBV19; CDR3: ASSRSTGYEQY
J: TRBJ2-7; V: TRBV3-1/TRBV3-2; CDR3: ASSQGGAFEQY
J: TRBJ1-4; V: TRBV5-1; CDR3: ASSLGQGDGKLF
J: TRBJ2-7; V: TRBV20-1; CDR3: SASGAGGYEQY
J: TRBJ2-7; V: TRBV10-3; CDR3: AISESSGGPYEQY
J: TRBJ2-6; V: TRBV3-1/TRBV3-2; CDR3: ASSHSRTSGESSGANVLT
J: TRBJ2-1; V: TRBV24-1; CDR3: ATSETTANNEQF
J: TRBJ2-7; V: TRBV30; CDR3: AWGQGATYEQY
J: TRBJ2-7; V: TRBV6-5; CDR3: ASSYGAGGDEQY
J: TRBJ2-7; V: TRBV5-1; CDR3: ASSLGGQALYEQY
J: TRBJ1-2; V: TRBV5-5; CDR3: ASSLGPTGTDYGYT
J: TRBJ2-1; V: TRBV2; CDR3: ASGTHSSYNEQF
J: TRBJ2-7; V: TRBV5-1; CDR3: ASSEDSIEQY
J: TRBJ2-6; V: TRBV5-1; CDR3: ASTSPGANVLT
J: TRBJ2-7; V: TRBV5-6; CDR3: ASSLMGGFDYEQY
J: TRBJ2-2; V: TRBV30; CDR3: AHTYTGELF
J: TRBJ2-3; V: TRBV23-1; CDR3: ASSPRRISGVTDTQY
J: TRBJ1-1; V: TRBV5-1; CDR3: ASSLDSGPDAF
J: TRBJ2-2; V: TRBV11-2; CDR3: ASSLKLAPYTGELF
J: TRBJ2-7; V: TRBV19; CDR3: ASSPAGQGKFKQY
J: TRBJ2-7; V: TRBV3-1/TRBV3-2; CDR3: ASSPWGGSSYEQY
J: TRBJ1-6; V: TRBV5-6; CDR3: ASSRWENSPLH
J: TRBJ2-5; V: TRBV4-1; CDR3: ASSQAGQGKETQY
J: TRBJ2-7; V: TRBV30; CDR3: AWETQGAYEQY
J: TRBJ2-7; V: TRBV11-3; CDR3: ASSLGLGPSYEQY
J: TRBJ1-4; V: TRBV11-2; CDR3: ASSFSRANEKLF